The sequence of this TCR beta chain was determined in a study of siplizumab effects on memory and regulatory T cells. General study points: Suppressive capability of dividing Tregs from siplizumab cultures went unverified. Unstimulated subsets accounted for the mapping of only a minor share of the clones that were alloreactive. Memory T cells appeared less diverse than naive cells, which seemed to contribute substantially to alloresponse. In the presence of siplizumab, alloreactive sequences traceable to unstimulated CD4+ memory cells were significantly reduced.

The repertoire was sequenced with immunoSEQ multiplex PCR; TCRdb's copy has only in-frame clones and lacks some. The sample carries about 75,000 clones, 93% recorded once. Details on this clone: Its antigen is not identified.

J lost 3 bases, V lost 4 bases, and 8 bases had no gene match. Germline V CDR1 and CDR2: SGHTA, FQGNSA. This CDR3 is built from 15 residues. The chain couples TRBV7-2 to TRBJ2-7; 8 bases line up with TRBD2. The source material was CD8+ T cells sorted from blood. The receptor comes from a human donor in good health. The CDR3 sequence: CASSSTTSDYYEQYF. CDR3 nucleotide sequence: TGTGCCAGCAGCTCGACGACTAGCGATTACTACGAGCAGTACTTC.